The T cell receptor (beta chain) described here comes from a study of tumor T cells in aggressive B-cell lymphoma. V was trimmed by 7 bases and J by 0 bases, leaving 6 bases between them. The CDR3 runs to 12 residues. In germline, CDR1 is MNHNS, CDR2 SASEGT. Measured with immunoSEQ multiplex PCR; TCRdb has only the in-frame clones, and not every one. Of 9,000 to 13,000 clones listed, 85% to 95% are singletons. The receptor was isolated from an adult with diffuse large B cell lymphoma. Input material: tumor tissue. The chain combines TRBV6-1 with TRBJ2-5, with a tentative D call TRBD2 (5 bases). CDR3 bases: TGTGCCAGCAAGGACTACCAAGAGACCCAGTACTTC. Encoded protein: CASKDYQETQYF.